One and the same sample provided the 32 T cell receptor beta chains below, sequenced in a study of PD-L1 blockade in urothelial cancer. Using immunoSEQ multiplex PCR, the repertoire was profiled, and TCRdb retains in-frame clones only, with some absent. The table includes about 74,000 clones, roughly 84% detected once. Sequenced material: PBMCs, taken around atezolizumab (anti-PD-L1) treatment. The receptors shown here come from a man aged 65 to 79 with urothelial cancer.

V and J are TRBV9 and TRBJ2-1; a weak D match, TRBD2 (6 bases). This CDR3 comprises 17 residues. The V gene lost 0 bases and the J gene lost 4 bases, with 17 bases spanning the gap. Looked up from germline, CDR1 is SGDLS and CDR2 is YYNGEE. This chain's CDR3 is CASSVVPRGMGYNEQFF. The CDR3 nucleotides are TGTGCCAGCAGCGTAGTCCCTCGCGGGATGGGTTACAATGAGCAGTTCTTC.

The genes are TRBV11-3 and TRBJ2-1, with 14 bases aligning to TRBD2. Unmatched junction bases numbered 4, after V lost 1 base and J lost 5 bases. Looked up from germline, CDR1 is SGHNT and CDR2 is YENEEA. The CDR3 has 17 amino acids. The CDR3 loop reads CASSLGLAGGPDNEQFF. The CDR3 DNA is TGTGCCAGCAGCTTAGGACTAGCGGGAGGGCCCGACAATGAGCAGTTCTTC.

The chain is built from TRBV5-5 and TRBJ1-2; D is possibly TRBD1 (5 bases). The germline CDR1 and CDR2 sequences are SGHKS and YYEKEE (reference sequence). V was clipped by 0 bases and J by 0 bases, with 9 bases between them. This CDR3 is built from 15 residues. The CDR3 loop reads CASSLASRANYGYTF. Here the CDR3 DNA reads TGTGCCAGCAGCTTGGCCTCCAGGGCTAACTATGGCTACACCTTC.

The chain employs TRBV28 and TRBJ2-1; 8 bases map to TRBD2. After removal of 7 bases from V and 8 bases from J, the junction contained 7 bases not matched to a gene. The germline gives CDR1 MDHEN, CDR2 SYDVKM. The length of the CDR3 is 13 residues. CDR3 region: CASNGGGRDEQFF. CDR3 nucleotides: TGTGCCAGCAACGGCGGGGGGCGGGATGAGCAGTTCTTC. The entire variable domain, with the rest obtained from reference TRBV28 and TRBJ2-1, is as follows: DVKVTQSSRYLVKRTGEKVFLECVQDMDHENMFWYRQDPGLGLRLIYFSYDVKMKEKGDIPEGYSVSREKKERFSLILESASTNQTSMYLCASNGGGRDEQFFGPGTRLTVL.

This chain joins TRBV7-9 and TRBJ2-1; 13 positions match TRBD2. This CDR3 region has 18 residues. With V trimmed by 1 base and J by 6 bases, 9 bases remained unmatched. Germline lookup yields CDR1 SEHNR and CDR2 FQNEAQ (reference sequence). The CDR3: CASSLVGSGLAGSNEQFF. In DNA, the CDR3 is TGTGCCAGCAGCTTAGTTGGGTCGGGACTAGCGGGATCCAATGAGCAGTTCTTC.

The rearrangement joins TRBV19 to TRBJ1-2, with TRBD1 as a possible D gene (5 bases). Trimming stripped 9 bases from V and 4 bases from J, with 15 bases between. This CDR3 contains 13 residues. The germline V gene has CDR1 LNHDA and CDR2 SQIVND (reference sequence). CDR3 loop: CASHPGGGYGYTF. CDR3 nucleotides: TGTGCCAGCCACCCCGGGGGTGGCTATGGCTACACCTTC.

This clone was recorded a few times. This chain's CDR3 is CASSSGSTGELFF. The CDR3 nucleotides are TGCGCCAGCAGCTCGGGGTCGACCGGGGAGCTGTTTTTT. V usage is TRBV5-1 and J usage is TRBJ2-2, with TRBD2 as a possible D gene (5 bases). Germline CDR1 reads SGHRS; CDR2 reads YFSETQ. This CDR3 is built from 13 residues. The V and J ends lost 3 bases and 5 bases respectively, with 8 bases between them.

The gene calls are TRBV27 and TRBJ2-5, with 8 bases aligning to TRBD2. The CDR3 consists of 14 residues. The V gene's germline CDR1 is MNHEY and CDR2 SMNVEV (reference sequence). J lost 5 bases, V lost 7 bases, and 9 bases had no gene match. The CDR3 spells CASKKSGSRETQYF. CDR3 nucleotide sequence: TGTGCCAGCAAAAAGAGCGGGAGTAGGGAGACCCAGTACTTC.

The V gene is TRBV19, the J gene TRBJ2-3, with 10 positions matching TRBD2. J gave up 0 bases and V 5 bases, and 17 bases lay outside the gene matches. CDR1 is LNHDA and CDR2 is SQIVND in the germline V gene (reference sequence). The CDR3 spans 20 residues. The CDR3 bases are TGTGCCAGTAGTGAGATGGGACTAGCGATTTCACACACTAGCACAGATACGCAGTATTTT. It is translated as CASSEMGLAISHTSTDTQYF.

This sequence joins TRBV9 and TRBJ2-7; 8 bases are shared with TRBD2. This CDR3 has 15 amino acids. Germline lookup yields CDR1 SGDLS and CDR2 YYNGEE. V lost 0 bases to trimming and J lost 5 bases; unmatched junction nucleotides: 7. In nucleotides, the CDR3 is TGTGCCAGCAGCGTAGAAGTAGCGGGATTAAACGAGCAGTACTTC. Translating it yields CASSVEVAGLNEQYF. Supplemented by reference TRBV9 and TRBJ2-7, the full variable domain reads DSGVTQTPKHLITATGQRVTLRCSPRSGDLSVYWYQQSLDQGLQFLIQYYNGEERAKGNILERFSAQQFPDLHSELNLSSLELGDSALYFCASSVEVAGLNEQYFGPGTRLTVT.

The gene calls are TRBV19 and TRBJ2-3, with 10 bases that match TRBD2. V dropped 7 bases and J dropped 3; count of bases not matched to a gene: 4. Germline CDR1 reads LNHDA; CDR2 reads SQIVND (reference sequence). This CDR3 has 14 amino acids. The CDR3 sequence: CASKPSGRTDTQYF. The CDR3 DNA reads as TGTGCCAGTAAACCTAGCGGGAGAACAGATACGCAGTATTTT.

The rearrangement uses TRBV28 and TRBJ1-3; D is uncertain. The CDR3 totals 16 residues. With 8 bases removed from V and 0 bases from J, the gap between germline ends came to 17 bases. Looked up from germline, CDR1 is MDHEN and CDR2 is SYDVKM. CDR3 protein: CASSLVADYSGNTIYF. As DNA, the CDR3 is TGTGCCAGCTCCTTAGTGGCCGACTACTCTGGAAACACCATATATTTT.

This clone was seen once. The chain is built from TRBV10-2 and TRBJ1-6; no reliable D call. The germline CDR1 and CDR2 sequences are WSHSY and SAAADI. The CDR3 consists of 13 residues. V shed 4 bases and J shed 10 bases, with 11 bases lying between them. The CDR3 loop is CASSAQVRSPLHF. The CDR3 DNA sequence: TGCGCCAGCAGTGCGCAGGTCAGGTCACCCCTCCACTTT.

V and J are TRBV29-1 and TRBJ1-1; D is unresolved. This CDR3 contains 13 residues. V shed 0 bases and J shed 3 bases, with 8 bases lying between them. Germline loops: CDR1 SQVTM, CDR2 ANQGSEA. CDR3 nucleotide sequence: TGCAGCGTTGAAGAAACCGGAGACACTGAAGCTTTCTTT. It codes for CSVEETGDTEAFF.

This clone was seen only once. The V and J genes are TRBV2 and TRBJ2-7; possibly TRBD1 for D (5 bases). V gave up 4 bases and J gave up 7 bases, with 17 bases separating them. CDR1 is SNHLY, CDR2 FYNNEI, per germline. CDR3 length: 14 residues. CDR3 nucleotides: TGTGCCAGCAGTGCCGACAGCCTGATACGAGAGCAGTACTTC. Protein product: CASSADSLIREQYF.

The chain recombines TRBV30 with TRBJ1-3; 11 bases line up with TRBD1. V lost 5 bases and J lost 3; bases outside the gene matches: 12. CDR1 is GTSNPN, CDR2 SVGIG, per germline (reference sequence). The CDR3 runs 17 residues. Here the CDR3 DNA reads TGTGCCTGGGCCGAGGGGACAGGGGGAGGTTTTGGAAACACCATATATTTT. This translates into CAWAEGTGGGFGNTIYF.

The chain joins TRBV7-9 to TRBJ2-1; 11 bases match TRBD1. This CDR3 comprises 13 residues. J gave up 10 bases and V 5 bases, and 4 bases lay outside the gene matches. The V gene's germline CDR1 is SEHNR and CDR2 FQNEAQ (reference sequence). The CDR3 sequence is CASSPGQGAEQFF. The CDR3 region has the DNA TGTGCCAGCAGCCCCGGACAGGGGGCCGAGCAGTTCTTC.

This sequence joins TRBV28 and TRBJ2-2, with D perhaps matching TRBD2 (5 bases). CDR1 is MDHEN and CDR2 is SYDVKM in the germline V gene. The CDR3 spans 13 residues. Trimming shortened V by 0 bases and J by 6 bases, and 5 bases separated the two germline ends. CDR3 loop: CASSLWRAGELFF. The DNA for the CDR3 is TGTGCCAGCAGTTTATGGCGGGCCGGGGAGCTGTTTTTT.

The V and J genes are TRBV9 and TRBJ1-2; 7 bases agree with TRBD1. This CDR3 region has 16 residues. Germline CDR1 reads SGDLS; CDR2 reads YYNGEE. Losses at the gene ends were 0 bases for V and 3 bases for J; bases not matched to a gene: 8. The CDR3 loop is CASSVAIRDSHYGYTF. CDR3 coding DNA: TGTGCCAGCAGCGTAGCGATCAGGGACAGTCACTATGGCTACACCTTC.

This chain links TRBV2 with TRBJ2-1; D might be TRBD2 (6 bases). Germline CDR1 SNHLY, CDR2 FYNNEI. The CDR3 sequence is 13 residues long. With 10 bases removed from V and 2 bases from J, the gap between germline ends came to 12 bases. The CDR3 region is CATTRLAYNEQFF. CDR3 DNA: TGTGCCACAACCCGACTAGCCTACAATGAGCAGTTCTTC.

This chain joins TRBV6-1 and TRBJ2-5; the D is unclear. Per germline, CDR1 MNHNS and CDR2 SASEGT. Trimming pared 3 bases from V and 5 bases from J, leaving 16 bases between. The CDR3 totals 15 residues. CDR3 residues: CASSDRGVGLETQYF. The CDR3 coding sequence is TGTGCCAGCAGTGATAGAGGCGTCGGATTGGAGACCCAGTACTTC.

The chain couples TRBV9 to TRBJ2-1; 10 bases are a match to TRBD2. Trimming at V came to 0 bases and at J to 3 bases, leaving 3 bases not matched to a gene. There are 16 residues in the CDR3. Germline lookup yields CDR1 SGDLS and CDR2 YYNGEE. This CDR3 reads CASSVEGLAVYNEQFF. In DNA form, the CDR3 reads TGTGCCAGCAGCGTAGAAGGACTAGCGGTCTACAATGAGCAGTTCTTC.

This chain uses TRBV6-1 with TRBJ1-2, with TRBD1 identical over 10 bases. Looked up from germline, CDR1 is MNHNS and CDR2 is SASEGT. This CDR3 is 17 amino acids long. Trimming cost V 4 bases and J 2 bases; bases outside gene matches: 10. For the CDR3, the DNA is TGTGCCAGCAGTGGGAGACAGGGGGCGTTTAGGAACTATGGCTACACCTTC. As protein: CASSGRQGAFRNYGYTF.

This clone has a handful of counts. V and J are TRBV5-1 and TRBJ2-2; 8 bases match TRBD1. V shed 0 bases, J shed 4 bases, and the junction held 2 bases outside the gene matches. Germline V gene data show CDR1 as SGHRS and CDR2 as YFSETQ. The CDR3 totals 15 residues. CDR3 coding DNA: TGCGCCAGCAGCTTGGGAGGACAGGGCACCGGGGAGCTGTTTTTT. Protein sequence: CASSLGGQGTGELFF.

This chain links TRBV6-5 with TRBJ1-2; TRBD1 might be the D (5 bases). Trimming removed 2 bases from V and 3 bases from J, with 16 bases in between. Germline CDR1 MNHEY, CDR2 SVGAGI. CDR3 size: 16 residues. CDR3 protein: CASSYTQFRQHYGYTF. CDR3 nucleotides: TGTGCCAGCAGTTACACCCAATTCCGACAGCACTATGGCTACACCTTC.

The genes are TRBV18 and TRBJ2-1; D not certain. The CDR3 is 16 amino acids. The V gene's germline CDR1 is KGHSH and CDR2 LQKENI. V was cut by 6 bases and J by 0 bases, with 15 bases left in between. This CDR3 is CASSLTVPTSYNEQFF. CDR3 DNA: TGTGCCAGCTCGCTCACAGTTCCAACCTCCTACAATGAGCAGTTCTTC.

This chain connects TRBV5-4 to TRBJ1-3; a weak D match, TRBD1 (6 bases). V gave up 4 bases and J gave up 0 bases, with 17 bases separating them. This CDR3 is built from 17 residues. The germline V gene has CDR1 SGHNT and CDR2 YYREEE (reference sequence). CDR3 DNA: TGTGCCAGCAGCCCTAGAGGGGGATCCCCCTCTGGAAACACCATATATTTT. Encoded protein: CASSPRGGSPSGNTIYF.

The chain is built from TRBV5-1 and TRBJ2-5; tentatively, D is TRBD2 (5 bases). Germline V lookup: CDR1 SGHRS, CDR2 YFSETQ. V lost 4 bases, J lost 4 bases, and 11 bases lay in between. The CDR3 loop spans 13 amino acids. CDR3 sequence (DNA): TGCGCCAGCAGCACCGGACTTTTAGAGACCCAGTACTTC. This codes for CASSTGLLETQYF. Full variable domain (remainder filled in from reference TRBV5-1 and TRBJ2-5): KAGVTQTPRYLIKTRGQQVTLSCSPISGHRSVSWYQQTPGQGLQFLFEYFSETQRNKGNFPGRFSGRQFSNSRSEMNVSTLELGDSALYLCASSTGLLETQYFGPGTRLLVL.

This rearrangement joins TRBV10-3 to TRBJ2-1, with D maybe TRBD2 (6 bases). The V end was cut by 5 bases, the J end by 1 base, with 12 bases between. Germline CDR1 and CDR2: ENHRY and SYGVKD. The CDR3 runs 15 residues. CDR3: CAISREEGSYNEQFF. The DNA for the CDR3 is TGTGCCATCAGTCGAGAGGAGGGTTCCTACAATGAGCAGTTCTTC.

The chain is built from TRBV7-3 and TRBJ2-2; the D gene is possibly TRBD1 (5 bases). There are 16 residues in the CDR3. Trimming took off 2 bases at V and 3 bases at J, with 13 bases between the two ends. Germline V lookup: CDR1 SGHTA, CDR2 FQGTGA. The DNA for the CDR3 is TGTGCCAGCAGCTTAGGCTGGGGCTCGGACACCGGGGAGCTGTTTTTT. The encoded protein is CASSLGWGSDTGELFF.

The J gene is TRBJ1-1, the V gene TRBV5-1, with D possibly matching TRBD1 (5 bases). CDR3 length equals 14 residues. The V end was cut by 5 bases, the J end by 3 bases, with 14 bases between. In germline, CDR1 is SGHRS, CDR2 YFSETQ. The CDR3 nucleotides are TGCGCCAGCAGATGGGGGGAGGCAGACACTGAAGCTTTCTTT. Residues: CASRWGEADTEAFF.

The rearrangement links TRBV5-1 to TRBJ1-1; TRBD1 might be the D (6 bases). From germline, CDR1 is SGHRS and CDR2 YFSETQ. V lost 4 bases and J lost 1, with 17 bases in between. This CDR3 comprises 16 residues. The CDR3 reads CASSPSPTGANTEAFF. The CDR3 DNA is TGCGCCAGCAGCCCAAGCCCGACAGGAGCGAACACTGAAGCTTTCTTT.